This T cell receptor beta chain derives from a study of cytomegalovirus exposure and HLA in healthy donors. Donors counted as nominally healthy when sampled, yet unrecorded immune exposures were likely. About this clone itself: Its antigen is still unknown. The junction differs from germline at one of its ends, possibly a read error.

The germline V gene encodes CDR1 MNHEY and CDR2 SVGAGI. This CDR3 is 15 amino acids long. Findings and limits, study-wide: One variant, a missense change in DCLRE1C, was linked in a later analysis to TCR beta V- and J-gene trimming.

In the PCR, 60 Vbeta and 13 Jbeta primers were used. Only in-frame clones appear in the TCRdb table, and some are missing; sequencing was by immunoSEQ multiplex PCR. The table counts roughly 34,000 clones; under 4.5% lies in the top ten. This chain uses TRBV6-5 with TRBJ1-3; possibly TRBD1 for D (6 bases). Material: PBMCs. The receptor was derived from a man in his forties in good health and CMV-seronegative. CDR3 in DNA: TGTGCCAGCAGTTACTCTCAGGGGCAGGGAAACAACATATATTTT. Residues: CASSYSQGQGNNIYF.